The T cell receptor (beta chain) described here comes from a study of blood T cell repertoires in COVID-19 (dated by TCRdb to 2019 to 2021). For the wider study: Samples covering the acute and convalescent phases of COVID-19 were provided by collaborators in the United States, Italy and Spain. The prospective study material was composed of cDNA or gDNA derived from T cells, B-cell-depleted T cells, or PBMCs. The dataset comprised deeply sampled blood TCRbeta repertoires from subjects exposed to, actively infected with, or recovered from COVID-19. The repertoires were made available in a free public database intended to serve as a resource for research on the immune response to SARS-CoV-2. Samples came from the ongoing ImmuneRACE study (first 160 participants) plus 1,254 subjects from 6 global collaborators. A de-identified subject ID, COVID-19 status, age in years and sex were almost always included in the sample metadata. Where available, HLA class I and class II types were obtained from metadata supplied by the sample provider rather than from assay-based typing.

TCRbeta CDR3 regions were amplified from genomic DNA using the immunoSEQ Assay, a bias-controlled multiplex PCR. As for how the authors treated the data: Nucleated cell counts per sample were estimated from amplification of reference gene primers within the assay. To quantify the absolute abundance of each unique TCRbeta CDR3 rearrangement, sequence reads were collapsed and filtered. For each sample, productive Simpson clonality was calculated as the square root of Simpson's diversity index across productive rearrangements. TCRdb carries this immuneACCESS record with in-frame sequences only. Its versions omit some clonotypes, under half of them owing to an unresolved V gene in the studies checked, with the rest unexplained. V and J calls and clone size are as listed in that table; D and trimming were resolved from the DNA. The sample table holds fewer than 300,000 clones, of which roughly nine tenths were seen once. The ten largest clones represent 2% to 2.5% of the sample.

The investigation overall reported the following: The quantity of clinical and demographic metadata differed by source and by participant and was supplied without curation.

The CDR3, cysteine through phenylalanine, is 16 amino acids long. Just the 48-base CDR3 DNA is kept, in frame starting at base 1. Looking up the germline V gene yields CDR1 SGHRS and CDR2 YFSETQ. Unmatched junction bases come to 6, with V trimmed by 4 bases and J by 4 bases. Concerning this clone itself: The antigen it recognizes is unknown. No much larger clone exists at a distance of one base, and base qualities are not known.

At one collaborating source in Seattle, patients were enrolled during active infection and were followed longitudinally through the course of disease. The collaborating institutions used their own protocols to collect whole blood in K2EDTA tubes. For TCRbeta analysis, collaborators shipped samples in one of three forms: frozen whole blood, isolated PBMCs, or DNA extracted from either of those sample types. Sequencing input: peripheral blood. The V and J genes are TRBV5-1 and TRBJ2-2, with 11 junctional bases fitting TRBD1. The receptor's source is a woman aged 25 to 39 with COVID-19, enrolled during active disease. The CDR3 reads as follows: CASSLRTGGITGELFF. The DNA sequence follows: TGCGCCAGCAGCCTACGGACAGGGGGCATCACCGGGGAGCTGTTTTTT.